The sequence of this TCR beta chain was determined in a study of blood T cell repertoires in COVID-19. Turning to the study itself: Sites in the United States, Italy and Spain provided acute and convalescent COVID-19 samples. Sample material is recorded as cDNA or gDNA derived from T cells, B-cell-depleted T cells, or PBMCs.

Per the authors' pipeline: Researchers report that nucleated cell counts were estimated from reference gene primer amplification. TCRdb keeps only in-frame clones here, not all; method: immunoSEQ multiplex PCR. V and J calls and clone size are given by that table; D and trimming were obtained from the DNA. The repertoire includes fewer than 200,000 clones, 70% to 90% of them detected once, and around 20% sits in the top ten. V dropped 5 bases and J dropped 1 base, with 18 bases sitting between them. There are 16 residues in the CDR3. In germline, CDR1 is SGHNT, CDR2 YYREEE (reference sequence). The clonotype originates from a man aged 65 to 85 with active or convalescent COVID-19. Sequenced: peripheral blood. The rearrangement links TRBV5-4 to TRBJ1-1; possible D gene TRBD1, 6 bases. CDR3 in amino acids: CASSPKLGQWNTEAFF. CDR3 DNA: TGTGCCAGCAGTCCGAAACTAGGACAGTGGAACACTGAAGCTTTCTTT.